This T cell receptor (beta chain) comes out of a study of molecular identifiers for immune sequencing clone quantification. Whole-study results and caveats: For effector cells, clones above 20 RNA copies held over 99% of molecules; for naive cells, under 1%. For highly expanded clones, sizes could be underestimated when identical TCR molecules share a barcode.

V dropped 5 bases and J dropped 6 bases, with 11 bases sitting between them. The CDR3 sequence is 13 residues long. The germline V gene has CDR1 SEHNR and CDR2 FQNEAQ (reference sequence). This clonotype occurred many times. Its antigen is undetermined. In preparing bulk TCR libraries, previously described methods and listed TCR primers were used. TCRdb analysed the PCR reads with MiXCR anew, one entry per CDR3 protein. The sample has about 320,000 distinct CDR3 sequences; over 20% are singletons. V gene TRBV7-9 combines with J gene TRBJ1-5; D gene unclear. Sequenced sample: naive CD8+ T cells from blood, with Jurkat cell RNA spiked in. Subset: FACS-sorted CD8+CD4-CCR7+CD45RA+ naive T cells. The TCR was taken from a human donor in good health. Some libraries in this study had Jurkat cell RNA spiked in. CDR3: CASSPRGSQPQHF. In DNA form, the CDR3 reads TGTGCCAGCAGCCCCCGGGGAAGTCAGCCCCAGCATTTT.